Each of the 9 T cell receptor beta chains below was sequenced from the same sample in a study of persistence of HIV-infected CD4 T cells. Their target antigens are unknown. Sequencing used immunoSEQ version 4 in survey mode. Sequencing used immunoSEQ multiplex PCR; TCRdb keeps in-frame clones, though not all of them. The sample yields tens of thousands of clones, about 88% seen once. Cells were stimulated nonspecifically with anti-CD3/anti-CD28 magnetic beads. CD4+ T cells upregulating both CD40 ligand and CD69 were sorted as responding cells. Sequenced here: CD4+ T cells sorted from PBMCs after roughly 18-hour stimulation, sampled from a patient who received antiretroviral therapy. These receptors were obtained from an adult woman with HIV who was CMV-seropositive.

The V call is TRBV6-2 or TRBV6-3, the J call TRBJ1-5; D ambiguous. There are 12 residues in the CDR3. CDR1 is MNHEY, CDR2 SVGEGT, per germline. Trimming removed 3 bases at V and 5 bases at J, with 5 bases between. The CDR3 sequence: CASSYGDQPQHF. The CDR3 DNA follows: TGTGCCAGCAGTTATGGGGATCAGCCCCAGCATTTT.

This chain joins TRBV25-1 and TRBJ2-3; TRBD2 matches 11 bases. V was clipped by 3 bases and J by 2 bases; unmatched bases: 4. This CDR3 is 16 amino acids long. Germline-derived CDR1 and CDR2 are MGHDK and SYGVNS. The CDR3 sequence is CASSDRLAGFTDTQYF. CDR3 DNA sequence: TGTGCCAGCAGTGACCGACTAGCGGGGTTCACAGATACGCAGTATTTT.

The chain links TRBV25-1 to TRBJ1-1; no reliable D call. The CDR3 covers 14 residues. Germline CDR1 MGHDK, CDR2 SYGVNS. The V and J ends lost 5 bases and 3 bases respectively, with 13 bases between them. Here the CDR3 DNA reads TGTGCCAGCAGTCTCTACGGTGGGCACACTGAAGCTTTCTTT. Translating gives CASSLYGGHTEAFF.

This clone was observed a single time. This rearrangement joins TRBV6-5 to TRBJ1-2, with 7 positions matching TRBD1. The V gene's germline CDR1 is MNHEY and CDR2 SVGAGI. CDR3 length: 13 residues. V was clipped by 7 bases and J by 7 bases; unmatched bases: 9. This CDR3 reads CASKDTGVGGYTF. CDR3 bases: TGTGCCAGCAAAGATACAGGGGTAGGTGGCTACACCTTC.

The V gene is TRBV5-1, the J gene TRBJ1-1; D might be TRBD1 (5 bases). CDR3 length: 15 amino acids. Between the trimmed V and J ends, which lost 4 bases and 6 bases, there was a span of 19 bases. The germline V gene has CDR1 SGHRS and CDR2 YFSETQ. The CDR3 DNA reads TGCGCCAGCAGCGCATTCCAGGGAAGGTTCTCTGAAGCTTTCTTT. Amino acid sequence: CASSAFQGRFSEAFF.

This sequence joins TRBV4-1 and TRBJ1-6; D gene unclear. The CDR3 runs 12 residues. Looked up from germline, CDR1 is MGHRA and CDR2 is YSYEKL. V gave up 0 bases and J gave up 8 bases, with 2 bases separating them. The CDR3 region is CASSQDDSPLHF. The CDR3 DNA reads TGCGCCAGCAGCCAAGATGATTCACCCCTCCACTTT.

CDR3 nucleotides: TGTGCCAGTGACAGGGGTTTCACAGATACGCAGTATTTT. Its protein is CASDRGFTDTQYF. The chain couples TRBV10-3 to TRBJ2-3, with 8 bases matching TRBD1. The CDR3 consists of 13 residues. J gave up 2 bases and V 10 bases, and 5 bases lay outside the gene matches. Germline V gene sequence: CDR1 ENHRY, CDR2 SYGVKD.

The J gene is TRBJ1-2, the V gene TRBV3-1 (or the pseudogene TRBV3-2); D may be TRBD1 (5 bases). The germline V gene encodes CDR1 LGHDT and CDR2 YNNKEL (reference sequence). V was pared by 0 bases and J by 5 bases, with 10 bases between. There are 14 residues in the CDR3. The CDR3 is CASSQEGRDYGYTF. The CDR3 nucleotides read TGTGCCAGCAGCCAAGAGGGCAGGGATTATGGCTACACCTTC.

This clone was seen a single time. V is TRBV5-1 and J is TRBJ1-2, with D possibly being TRBD1 (6 bases). CDR1 is SGHRS and CDR2 is YFSETQ in the germline V gene. CDR3 length: 15 amino acids. V gave up 5 bases and J gave up 4 bases, with 18 bases separating them. CDR3 sequence reads: CASRPNAGGSYGYTF. In nucleotides, the CDR3 is TGCGCCAGCAGGCCGAACGCGGGGGGCAGCTATGGCTACACCTTC.